The 3 T cell receptor beta chains presented below share a single source sample, sequenced in a study of blood T cell repertoires in COVID-19. Sequencing was performed with immunoSEQ multiplex PCR; in TCRdb, only in-frame clones are kept and a portion is missing. Of over 30,000 clones listed, roughly 86% were seen once; the top ten hold roughly two fifths. Sequencing was carried out using peripheral blood. The receptors stem from a man of 80 years or more with active or convalescent COVID-19.

The V gene is TRBV6-5, the J gene TRBJ2-6, with D unclear. Germline loops: CDR1 MNHEY, CDR2 SVGAGI. The CDR3 is made up of 16 amino acids. The germline V and J ends were trimmed by 0 bases and 3 bases, with 9 bases remaining between them. CDR3 sequence: CASSYSRGGGANVLTF. CDR3 in DNA: TGTGCCAGCAGTTACTCGCGAGGTGGTGGGGCCAACGTCCTGACTTTC.

The chain uses TRBV18 and TRBJ2-7; D gene uncertain. Looked up from germline, CDR1 is KGHSH and CDR2 is LQKENI. CDR3 length equals 14 residues. Trimming pared 6 bases from V and 1 base from J, leaving 13 bases between. The DNA for the CDR3 is TGTGCCAGCTCCCACACTGACGGGTCCTACGAGCAGTACTTC. Its translation is CASSHTDGSYEQYF.

A word on this clone: Other DNA sequences from this sample encode an identical CDR3 as well. The V gene is TRBV5-1, the J gene TRBJ2-5; the match to TRBD2 covers 7 bases. V trimming: 0 bases; J trimming: 5 bases; junction bases outside the gene matches: 7. Per germline, CDR1 SGHRS and CDR2 YFSETQ. The length of the CDR3 is 15 residues. This CDR3 is CASSLVAGEVETQYF. The CDR3 coding sequence is TGCGCCAGCAGCTTGGTAGCGGGCGAAGTGGAGACCCAGTACTTC.